Below are 8 T cell receptor beta chains sequenced from a single sample in a study of T cell responses to AZD1222 COVID-19 vaccine. Assay: immunoSEQ multiplex PCR; the TCRdb copy retains only in-frame clones and omits some. The table includes some 150,000 clones, around four fifths detected once. The sample consisted of peripheral blood, taken on day 0 of MenACWY control vaccination. Receptors originate from an adult in good health.

The table lists this clone with a count of one. The chain recombines TRBV2 with TRBJ1-5, with D possibly matching TRBD1 (6 bases). CDR1 is SNHLY and CDR2 is FYNNEI in the germline V gene. The CDR3 extends over 14 amino acids. Trimming removed 6 bases from V and 5 bases from J, with 14 bases in between. CDR3 amino acids: CASRGTGIYQPQHF. The CDR3 DNA sequence: TGTGCCAGCAGGGGCACAGGGATTTATCAGCCCCAGCATTTT.

The gene calls are TRBV14 and TRBJ2-7, with D unclear. The CDR3 extends over 14 amino acids. The germline V and J ends were trimmed by 0 bases and 4 bases, with 10 bases remaining between them. Germline-derived CDR1 and CDR2 are SGHDN and FVKESK. The CDR3, as DNA: TGTGCCAGCAGCCAAGATTCGGCCCTTTACGAGCAGTACTTC. Protein sequence: CASSQDSALYEQYF.

The rearrangement joins TRBV5-1 to TRBJ2-3; tentatively, D is TRBD1 or TRBD2 (6 bases each). The CDR3 totals 14 residues. Between the trimmed V and J ends, which lost 4 bases and 0 bases, there was a span of 9 bases. Germline-derived CDR1 and CDR2 are SGHRS and YFSETQ. The CDR3 sequence is CASSGGPSTDTQYF. The CDR3 bases are TGCGCCAGCAGCGGGGGGCCTAGCACAGATACGCAGTATTTT.

The rearrangement uses TRBV6-5 and TRBJ1-2, with 7 bases lining up with TRBD1. The CDR3 extends over 14 amino acids. Looked up from germline, CDR1 is MNHEY and CDR2 is SVGAGI. V shed 0 bases and J 5 bases; nucleotides not matched to a gene: 3. As DNA, the CDR3 is TGTGCCAGCAGTTACTCCGACAGGGCGTATGGCTACACCTTC. Protein product: CASSYSDRAYGYTF.

The gene calls are TRBV7-9 and TRBJ2-5, with D possibly TRBD1 on 5 matching bases. V was cut by 5 bases and J by 5 bases, with 9 bases left in between. The CDR3 extends over 12 amino acids. CDR1 and CDR2 from the germline V gene are SEHNR and FQNEAQ (reference sequence). This CDR3 is CASSLAGETQYF. CDR3 bases: TGTGCCAGCAGCCTCGCAGGGGAGACCCAGTACTTC. Drawing the rest from reference TRBV7-9 and TRBJ2-5, the complete variable domain is DTGVSQNPRHKITKRGQNVTFRCDPISEHNRLYWYRQTLGQGPEFLTYFQNEAQLEKSRLLSDRFSAERPKGSFSTLEIQRTEQGDSAMYLCASSLAGETQYFGPGTRLLVL.

This chain uses TRBV11-2 with TRBJ2-3, with D unclear. Trimming stripped 8 bases from V and 3 bases from J, with 12 bases between. The CDR3 runs to 13 residues. CDR1 is SGHAT, CDR2 FQNNGV, per germline. CDR3 sequence: CASSPLTTDTQYF. CDR3 DNA sequence: TGTGCCAGCTCGCCGCTTACTACAGATACGCAGTATTTT.

This clone was found a few times. The chain links TRBV5-6 to TRBJ1-1, with D hard to call. The V end lost 5 bases, the J end lost 6 bases, and 17 bases lay between the germline ends. There are 14 residues in the CDR3. Per the germline V gene, CDR1 is SGHDT and CDR2 is YYEEEE. This CDR3 is CASSDGVGVAEAFF. Written as DNA, the CDR3 is TGTGCCAGCAGTGACGGGGTTGGAGTGGCTGAAGCTTTCTTT.

J is TRBJ1-5 and V is TRBV19; D not resolved. V lost 7 bases and J lost 2, with 6 bases in between. Germline CDR1 is LNHDA and CDR2 is SQIVND (reference sequence). This CDR3 is 12 amino acids long. CDR3 loop: CASTGGNQPQHF. Here the CDR3 DNA reads TGTGCCAGTACTGGCGGCAATCAGCCCCAGCATTTT.